The entry below describes one T cell receptor (beta chain). The sample originates from a study of blood T cell repertoires in COVID-19. Study as a whole: Samples of COVID-19 (acute and convalescent) were obtained from the United States, Italy and Spain. T cells, B-cell-depleted T cells, or PBMCs provided the cDNA or gDNA that served as material.

Original processing notes: Amplification of reference gene primers provided the estimated nucleated cell counts. Libraries were prepared by immunoSEQ multiplex PCR; TCRdb keeps only in-frame clonotypes and omits some of them. From that table come the V and J calls and clone size; the DNA was used to work out D and trimming. This table holds about 150,000 clones, 84% found once. Germline lookup yields CDR1 MNHEY and CDR2 SVGEGT. V dropped 0 bases and J dropped 0; count of bases not matched to a gene: 10. CDR3 size: 21 residues. The sequence came from a human donor in a cohort sampled during active COVID-19. Sample: peripheral blood. The chain joins TRBV6-2 or TRBV6-3 to TRBJ2-6; the match to TRBD1 covers 11 bases. CDR3 in amino acids: CASSYSGWTGGVFSGANVLTF. In DNA, the CDR3 is TGTGCCAGCAGTTACTCCGGTTGGACAGGGGGCGTATTCTCTGGGGCCAACGTCCTGACTTTC.